The 10 T cell receptor beta chains below were found in one sample sequenced in a study of technical replicates of blood from several donors (TCRdb year 2017). To prepare the library, the immunoSEQ multiplex PCR assay was applied. Sourced from immuneACCESS, this table was stored by TCRdb with only in-frame sequences that have V and J called. A share of the clones is absent; for the studies checked, an unresolved V gene accounts for under half, and the remainder has no known explanation. This sample gives fewer than 100,000 clones in total; just over 90% of them show up just once. The ten largest clones capture approximately 0.27% of the sample. Input material: T cells isolated from PBMCs. The receptor set was obtained from a human donor in good health.

This sequence joins TRBV5-1 and TRBJ1-1, with D tentatively TRBD1 (5 bases). The germline V and J ends were trimmed by 3 bases and 4 bases, with 28 bases remaining between them. The CDR3 is made up of 19 amino acids. The germline V gene encodes CDR1 SGHRS and CDR2 YFSETQ. The CDR3 loop reads CASSSLGPGLKVRGTEAFF. The CDR3 DNA reads as TGCGCCAGCAGCTCCTTGGGGCCGGGACTCAAAGTAAGAGGCACTGAAGCTTTCTTT.

This clone appeared a single time. V is TRBV19 and J is TRBJ2-7; D might be TRBD1 (6 bases). Looked up from germline, CDR1 is LNHDA and CDR2 is SQIVND (reference sequence). This CDR3 comprises 14 residues. V was clipped by 5 bases and J by 2 bases, with 13 bases between them. In nucleotides, the CDR3 is TGTGCCAGTAGTCCCACCGGGACAACCTACGAGCAGTACTTC. Amino acid sequence: CASSPTGTTYEQYF.

This clone has just one count. This chain joins TRBV27 and TRBJ2-2; no firm D call. The CDR3 runs 15 residues. The germline gives CDR1 MNHEY, CDR2 SMNVEV (reference sequence). Trimming cost V 2 bases and J 2 bases, with 9 bases left between them. Here the CDR3 reads CASSLEAVNTGELFF. As DNA, the CDR3 is TGTGCCAGCAGTTTAGAGGCAGTTAACACCGGGGAGCTGTTTTTT.

The chain joins TRBV5-5 to TRBJ2-5, with 8 bases fitting TRBD1. With 6 bases clipped from V and 1 base from J, the junction kept 5 bases outside the gene matches. This CDR3 region has 14 residues. Germline V lookup: CDR1 SGHKS, CDR2 YYEKEE (reference sequence). This chain's CDR3 is CASTPGTGQETQYF. CDR3 DNA: TGTGCCAGCACCCCCGGGACAGGCCAAGAGACCCAGTACTTC.

The chain links TRBV7-9 to TRBJ2-5, with a possible D match to TRBD1 (6 bases). Germline V gives CDR1 SEHNR, CDR2 FQNEAQ (reference sequence). The length of the CDR3 is 12 residues. V lost 8 bases and J lost 1, with 8 bases in between. CDR3 in DNA: TGTGCCAGCCCGGACAGCCAAGAGACCCAGTACTTC. Protein: CASPDSQETQYF.

The chain couples TRBV11-3 to TRBJ1-1; D possibly corresponds to TRBD1 (6 bases). V was trimmed by 8 bases and J by 3 bases, leaving 16 bases between them. This CDR3 region has 14 residues. CDR1 SGHNT and CDR2 YENEEA come from the germline V gene. The CDR3 loop reads CASVMAQGYTEAFF. Here the CDR3 DNA reads TGTGCCAGCGTCATGGCCCAGGGGTACACTGAAGCTTTCTTT. The variable domain in full, with the rest retrieved from reference TRBV11-3 and TRBJ1-1, is EAGVVQSPRYKIIEKKQPVAFWCNPISGHNTLYWYLQNLGQGPELLIRYENEEAVDDSQLPKDRFSAERLKGVDSTLKIQPAELGDSAVYLCASVMAQGYTEAFFGQGTRLTVV.

The J gene is TRBJ2-7, the V gene TRBV11-2; tentatively, D is TRBD2 (7 bases). The V gene lost 1 base and the J gene lost 2 bases, with 12 bases spanning the gap. Germline V gene sequence: CDR1 SGHAT, CDR2 FQNNGV. This CDR3 has 15 residues. CDR3: CASSLAGGLTYEQYF. In nucleotides, the CDR3 is TGTGCCAGCAGCTTAGCGGGGGGCTTGACCTACGAGCAGTACTTC.

CDR3 sequence: CASSTGIATNEKLFF. For the CDR3, the DNA is TGTGCCAGTAGTACAGGGATTGCAACTAATGAAAAACTGTTTTTT. This sequence joins TRBV19 and TRBJ1-4, with D possibly being TRBD1 (5 bases). CDR1 and CDR2 (germline): LNHDA, SQIVND (reference sequence). V was shortened by 4 bases and J by 0 bases, with 9 bases between the two germline ends. The CDR3 is 15 amino acids.

The chain recombines TRBV5-1 with TRBJ1-2, with 8 bases matching TRBD1. Germline trimming cut 0 bases from V and 5 bases from J; bases unmatched to any gene: 9. The CDR3 runs 16 residues. CDR1 is SGHRS and CDR2 is YFSETQ in the germline V gene. The CDR3 nucleotides are TGCGCCAGCAGCTTGGAAGCGACAGGGGAGATTTATGGCTACACCTTC. This gives the protein CASSLEATGEIYGYTF.

For the CDR3, the DNA is TGTGCCAGCTCACAGGGAGTGAACACTGAAGCTTTCTTT. This translates into CASSQGVNTEAFF. The genes are TRBV18 and TRBJ1-1; no reliable D call. The CDR3 contains 13 residues. Germline V lookup: CDR1 KGHSH, CDR2 LQKENI. V dropped 4 bases and J dropped 0 bases, with 6 bases sitting between them.